The next 29 T cell receptor beta chains were all read from a single sample in a study of T cell repertoires in cytomegalovirus infection. TCRdb re-called the reads with MiXCR, one entry per CDR3 protein. Here the sample spans approximately 700,000 distinct CDR3 sequences, 35% being singletons. Sequenced: PBMCs. The source of these receptors is a human donor in good health (CMV status not recorded). Some clones in this sample may be carry-over from other donors' samples.

In this sample, this clonotype turned up many times. The rearrangement joins TRBV7-2 to TRBJ2-1; D is undetermined. CDR3 size: 13 residues. Trimming left V 5 bases short and J 2 bases short, with 7 bases between. Germline-derived CDR1 and CDR2 are SGHTA and FQGNSA. The CDR3: CASSPRAYNEQFF. The CDR3 bases are TGTGCCAGCAGCCCACGAGCCTACAATGAGCAGTTCTTC. The full variable domain, its missing parts supplied by reference TRBV7-2 and TRBJ2-1, is GAGVSQSPSNKVTEKGKDVELRCDPISGHTALYWYRQSLGQGLEFLIYFQGNSAPDKSGLPSDRFSAERTGGSVSTLTIQRTQQEDSAVYLCASSPRAYNEQFFGPGTRLTVL.

The chain employs TRBV6-6 and TRBJ2-7; D possibly corresponds to TRBD2 (7 bases). The CDR3 length is 14 residues. Trimming took off 6 bases at V and 4 bases at J, with 16 bases between the two ends. Per germline, CDR1 MNHNY and CDR2 SVGAGI (reference sequence). DNA for the CDR3: TGTGCCAGCAGGGAGGGGGGACTAACATACGAGCAGTACTTC. Translating it yields CASREGGLTYEQYF.

This clonotype was seen at least ten times. V gene TRBV11-2 combines with J gene TRBJ2-1; D call uncertain. The V end lost 1 base, the J end lost 5 bases, and 9 bases lay between the germline ends. This CDR3 has 14 residues. The germline gives CDR1 SGHAT, CDR2 FQNNGV. The CDR3 region has the DNA TGTGCCAGCAGCTTAGGTGGGGTAGACAATGAGCAGTTCTTC. This encodes CASSLGGVDNEQFF.

This clonotype was seen more than once but under ten times. The CDR3 DNA reads TGTGCCAGCAGCTCGGGAGGGACAGGGAGCAATCAGCCCCAGCATTTT. Encoded protein: CASSSGGTGSNQPQHF. The chain joins TRBV7-9 to TRBJ1-5; 9 bases map to TRBD1. V lost 4 bases and J lost 1; bases outside the gene matches: 5. The CDR3 spans 16 residues. Germline V gene lookup returns CDR1 SEHNR and CDR2 FQNEAQ (reference sequence).

The chain employs TRBV5-1 and TRBJ1-1; 7 bases map to TRBD1. Germline lookup yields CDR1 SGHRS and CDR2 YFSETQ. Trimming removed 0 bases from V and 8 bases from J; junction bases left unmatched: 4. This CDR3 is built from 13 residues. This CDR3 reads CASSLEGAEEAFF. CDR3 in DNA: TGCGCCAGCAGCTTGGAGGGGGCGGAAGAAGCTTTCTTT. Variable domain in full (rest from reference TRBV5-1 and TRBJ1-1): KAGVTQTPRYLIKTRGQQVTLSCSPISGHRSVSWYQQTPGQGLQFLFEYFSETQRNKGNFPGRFSGRQFSNSRSEMNVSTLELGDSALYLCASSLEGAEEAFFGQGTRLTVV.

This chain joins TRBV11-3 and TRBJ1-5; D gene ambiguous. The germline CDR1 and CDR2 sequences are SGHNT and YENEEA. The V and J ends lost 3 bases and 6 bases respectively, with 15 bases between them. The CDR3 is 15 residues long. The CDR3 here is CASSFSMGVGQPQHF. CDR3 coding DNA: TGTGCCAGCAGCTTTTCAATGGGAGTGGGTCAGCCCCAGCATTTT.

In regard to this clonotype: An end of the junction does not agree with germline; a read error may underlie this. The chain employs TRBV29-1 and TRBJ2-1; D is unclear. In germline, CDR1 is SQVTM, CDR2 ANQGSEA. The CDR3 covers 13 residues. The CDR3 spells CSVLGSVNNERFF. The DNA of the CDR3 is TGCAGCGTTCTCGGGTCGGTTAACAATGAGCGGTTCTTC.

V is TRBV19 and J is TRBJ1-4; 7 nucleotides line up with TRBD1. The CDR3 runs to 17 residues. V gave up 6 bases and J gave up 3 bases; unmatched junction bases: 13. Germline assignment: CDR1 LNHDA and CDR2 SQIVND (reference sequence). DNA for the CDR3: TGTGCCAGTAGACGCACAGGGGCGAGGACTGCTAATGAAAAACTGTTTTTT. Protein: CASRRTGARTANEKLFF.

This chain links TRBV14 with TRBJ2-7; perhaps TRBD1 as D (6 bases). Germline loops: CDR1 SGHDN, CDR2 FVKESK. Between the trimmed V and J ends, which lost 1 base and 3 bases, there was a span of 10 bases. The CDR3 has 14 residues. The DNA of the CDR3 is TGTGCCAGCAGCCAAGTACAGGGCAACTACGAGCAGTACTTC. It codes for CASSQVQGNYEQYF.

This clonotype was observed a handful of times. The V and J genes are TRBV5-4 and TRBJ2-1, with D hard to call. V lost 7 bases to trimming and J lost 0 bases, with 17 bases between them. CDR1 SGHNT and CDR2 YYREEE come from the germline V gene (reference sequence). The CDR3 consists of 16 residues. CDR3 DNA: TGTGCCAGCCCCAGCATGGACGCCAACTCCTACAATGAGCAGTTCTTC. It translates to CASPSMDANSYNEQFF. The variable domain in full, completed from reference TRBV5-4 and TRBJ2-1, reads ETGVTQSPTHLIKTRGQQVTLRCSSQSGHNTVSWYQQALGQGPQFIFQYYREEENGRGNFPPRFSGLQFPNYSSELNVNALELDDSALYLCASPSMDANSYNEQFFGPGTRLTVL.

This clonotype was counted only a few times. This sequence joins TRBV11-2 and TRBJ2-5, with D unresolved. V gave up 0 bases and J gave up 9 bases, with 11 bases separating them. CDR3 length equals 13 residues. CDR1 is SGHAT and CDR2 is FQNNGV in the germline V gene. The CDR3, as DNA: TGTGCCAGCAGCTTAGATAGGGCAGGAGCCCAGTACTTC. Amino acids: CASSLDRAGAQYF. Using reference TRBV11-2 and TRBJ2-5 for the parts outside the CDR3, the full variable domain is EAGVAQSPRYKIIEKRQSVAFWCNPISGHATLYWYQQILGQGPKLLIQFQNNGVVDDSQLPKDRFSAERLKGVDSTLKIQPAKLEDSAVYLCASSLDRAGAQYFGPGTRLLVL.

The chain links TRBV6-2 or TRBV6-3 to TRBJ2-1, with TRBD2 matching 10 bases. This CDR3 contains 17 residues. J lost 0 bases, V lost 7 bases, and 9 bases had no gene match. Looked up from germline, CDR1 is MNHEY and CDR2 is SVGEGT. CDR3 nucleotide sequence: TGTGCCAGCACCCAAACTAGCGGGGACCGCTCCTACAATGAGCAGTTCTTC. Translating gives CASTQTSGDRSYNEQFF.

A remark on this clonotype: The CDR3 end shows no conserved phenylalanine or tryptophan, and so a read error is likely. The chain has TRBV7-9 and TRBJ1-2, with 10 bases aligning to TRBD1. CDR3 length: 14 amino acids. Germline V gene data show CDR1 as SEHNR and CDR2 as FQNEAQ (reference sequence). The trim removed 5 bases at V and 3 bases at J, leaving 3 bases unmatched. In nucleotides, the CDR3 is TGTGCCAGCAGCCCGACAGGGGGCGACTATGGCTACACCTGC. Translated, it gives CASSPTGGDYGYTC.

V usage is TRBV12-3 or TRBV12-4 and J usage is TRBJ2-5, with 7 bases identical to TRBD2. Losses at the gene ends were 5 bases for V and 5 bases for J; bases not matched to a gene: 11. The CDR3 is 15 residues long. The CDR3 is CASSPEWGGWETQYF. In DNA form, the CDR3 reads TGTGCCAGCAGTCCAGAGTGGGGGGGTTGGGAGACCCAGTACTTC.

This clonotype was detected only once. This rearrangement joins TRBV11-3 to TRBJ2-3; D possibly corresponds to TRBD1 (6 bases). CDR3 length: 14 amino acids. With 3 bases removed from V and 4 bases from J, the gap between germline ends came to 11 bases. The V gene's germline CDR1 is SGHNT and CDR2 YENEEA. DNA for the CDR3: TGTGCCAGCAGCTTCCGACAGGTTTCAGATACGCAGTATTTT. Encoded protein: CASSFRQVSDTQYF.

In this sample, this clonotype turned up a few times. This chain links TRBV10-3 with TRBJ1-2; D is unclear. Between the trimmed V and J ends, which lost 0 bases and 3 bases, there was a span of 5 bases. The CDR3 totals 13 residues. Germline CDR1 and CDR2: ENHRY and SYGVKD. CDR3 region: CAISESLDYGYTF. The CDR3 DNA follows: TGTGCCATCAGTGAGTCGCTAGACTATGGCTACACCTTC.

This clonotype was counted only a few times. Its ends do not fully match the called genes, so a read error is possible. The chain uses TRBV7-2 and TRBJ2-4, with 11 bases matching TRBD2. There are 16 residues in the CDR3. Germline CDR1 reads SGHTA; CDR2 reads FQGNSA. CDR3 in amino acids: CASSIAGGAPGNIQYF. CDR3 DNA sequence: TGTGCCAGCAGCATAGCGGGAGGGGCACCTGGGAACATTCAGTACTTC.

In this sample, this clonotype turned up many times. The gene calls are TRBV7-2 and TRBJ2-1; no reliable D call. The V end lost 4 bases, the J end lost 3 bases, and 4 bases lay between the germline ends. Germline CDR1 SGHTA, CDR2 FQGNSA. CDR3 length: 12 amino acids. CDR3 region: CASSWDYNEQFF. CDR3 nucleotide sequence: TGTGCCAGCAGCTGGGACTACAATGAGCAGTTCTTC.

The J gene is TRBJ2-1, the V gene TRBV19, with a weak D call TRBD1 (6 bases). Trimming shortened V by 5 bases and J by 8 bases, and 10 bases separated the two germline ends. CDR1 is LNHDA, CDR2 SQIVND, per germline (reference sequence). The CDR3 covers 12 residues. The CDR3 coding sequence is TGTGCCAGTAGTTACAGGGTGGATGAGCAGTTCTTC. As protein: CASSYRVDEQFF.

This clonotype occurred a few times. The chain joins TRBV7-6 to TRBJ1-6, with D unresolved. Germline V gene lookup returns CDR1 SGHVS and CDR2 FNYEAQ. The CDR3 is 16 amino acids. Trimming shortened V by 5 bases and J by 2 bases, and 13 bases separated the two germline ends. The CDR3 reads CASSPGRRTYNSPLHF. The CDR3, as DNA: TGTGCCAGCAGCCCCGGACGACGTACCTATAATTCACCCCTCCACTTT.

The chain carries TRBV12-3 or TRBV12-4 and TRBJ2-7; D is unclear. The germline V and J ends were trimmed by 5 bases and 3 bases, with 14 bases remaining between them. The CDR3 is made up of 14 amino acids. The DNA of the CDR3 is TGTGCCAGCAGTCTCGTACAGAAAGTCTACGAGCAGTACTTC. This encodes CASSLVQKVYEQYF.

The V call is TRBV24-1, the J call TRBJ2-7, with 7 bases matching TRBD2. The CDR3 has 14 residues. Germline values: CDR1 KGHDR, CDR2 SFDVKD. V dropped 6 bases and J dropped 4; count of bases not matched to a gene: 8. The CDR3 loop reads CATSRGTTLYEQYF. The CDR3 DNA follows: TGTGCCACCAGTCGAGGGACTACGCTTTACGAGCAGTACTTC.

As concerns this clonotype: This may arise from a read error, as a much more abundant clone is one base away. Likely a read error: the CDR3 ends without its conserved phenylalanine or tryptophan. The V call is TRBV7-8, the J call TRBJ2-3; 7 bases line up with TRBD1. Trimming took 6 bases from V and 1 from J; bases not matched to a gene: 13. CDR3 length equals 17 residues. The germline V gene encodes CDR1 SGHVS and CDR2 FQNEAQ. The CDR3 DNA sequence: TGTGCCAGCAGTTACCGGGACAGTTCGTCTCGCACAGATACGCAGTATCTT. Translation: CASSYRDSSSRTDTQYL.

This clonotype was picked up one time. The chain is built from TRBV6-1 and TRBJ2-7; tentatively, D is TRBD2 (7 bases). CDR1 MNHNS and CDR2 SASEGT come from the germline V gene. The CDR3 is made up of 13 amino acids. V dropped 6 bases and J dropped 2 bases, with 11 bases sitting between them. The CDR3 region has the DNA TGTGCCAGCAGGGGGGGGGGGCCCTACGAGCAGTACTTC. Protein product: CASRGGGPYEQYF.

This clonotype was seen more than once but under ten times. The chain's CDR3 is CASSYHLDRTYGYTF. The DNA for the CDR3 is TGTGCCAGCAGTTACCATCTAGACAGGACCTATGGCTACACCTTC. The chain joins TRBV12-3 or TRBV12-4 to TRBJ1-2, with D possibly matching TRBD1 (6 bases). The CDR3 totals 15 residues. The V gene lost 4 bases and the J gene lost 4 bases, with 16 bases spanning the gap.

The V and J genes are TRBV28 and TRBJ2-7, with 9 bases matching TRBD1. V shed 5 bases, J shed 4 bases, and the junction held 6 bases outside the gene matches. Germline CDR1 is MDHEN and CDR2 is SYDVKM. This CDR3 contains 14 residues. The CDR3 nucleotides are TGTGCCAGCAGTAACCCGGGACAGGGATACGAGCAGTACTTC. Encoded protein: CASSNPGQGYEQYF.

V and J are TRBV6-1 and TRBJ1-4; tentatively, D is TRBD1 (5 bases). The CDR3 is made up of 15 amino acids. The V end lost 0 bases, the J end lost 7 bases, and 12 bases lay between the germline ends. Germline loops: CDR1 MNHNS, CDR2 SASEGT. CDR3 in amino acids: CASSEALTQGEKLFF. The CDR3 DNA reads TGTGCCAGCAGTGAAGCCTTGACCCAGGGTGAAAAACTGTTTTTT.

This rearrangement joins TRBV5-1 to TRBJ2-7; 13 positions agree with TRBD2. The CDR3 is 14 amino acids. J gave up 7 bases and V 4 bases, and 5 bases lay outside the gene matches. Germline loops: CDR1 SGHRS, CDR2 YFSETQ. CDR3 sequence reads: CASSLGLAGLEQYF. As DNA, the CDR3 is TGCGCCAGCAGCCTGGGACTAGCGGGGTTGGAGCAGTACTTC.

The chain recombines TRBV7-9 with TRBJ2-6, with a weak D call TRBD2 (6 bases). The CDR3 covers 18 residues. Trimming took 5 bases from V and 2 from J, leaving 19 bases between them. The germline CDR1 and CDR2 sequences are SEHNR and FQNEAQ (reference sequence). CDR3: CASSIQWGGNPGANVLTF. The CDR3 DNA reads TGTGCCAGCAGCATCCAGTGGGGCGGGAACCCTGGGGCCAACGTCCTGACTTTC.